The 30 T cell receptor beta chains given below trace back to one sample, sequenced in a study of patients and donors after allogeneic stem cell transplantation. In TCRdb, the RT-PCR reads were re-called with MiXCR into one record per CDR3 protein. The data hold roughly 21,000 distinct CDR3 sequences, with around 28% observed a single time. Material: blood, either unsorted or a sorted T cell fraction (not recorded which). These receptor sequences come from a human donor who was either an allogeneic HSCT recipient or a stem cell or donor lymphocyte infusion donor (not recorded which). It is not recorded whose cells these are; they may come from a transplant donor.

The CDR3 spells CASSSEGGTEAFF. The DNA of the CDR3 is TGTGCCAGCAGCTCAGAAGGGGGCACTGAAGCTTTCTTT. The chain joins TRBV7-2 to TRBJ1-1; possible D gene TRBD1, 6 bases. Trimming left V 4 bases short and J 4 bases short, with 10 bases between. CDR1 SGHTA and CDR2 FQGNSA come from the germline V gene. CDR3 length: 13 residues. The full variable domain, its missing parts supplied by reference TRBV7-2 and TRBJ1-1, is GAGVSQSPSNKVTEKGKDVELRCDPISGHTALYWYRQSLGQGLEFLIYFQGNSAPDKSGLPSDRFSAERTGGSVSTLTIQRTQQEDSAVYLCASSSEGGTEAFFGQGTRLTVV.

The chain couples TRBV6-5 to TRBJ2-2; possible D gene TRBD1, 5 bases. Trimming stripped 10 bases from V and 3 bases from J, with 15 bases between. The CDR3 length is 14 residues. Germline loops: CDR1 MNHEY, CDR2 SVGAGI. The CDR3: CANSTVEYTGELFF. In DNA, the CDR3 is TGTGCCAACTCGACAGTGGAATACACCGGGGAGCTGTTTTTT.

This clonotype showed up just a few times. The J gene is TRBJ1-5, the V gene TRBV12-3 or TRBV12-4; D remains unclear. V dropped 5 bases and J dropped 11 bases, with 13 bases sitting between them. The CDR3 extends over 12 amino acids. CDR3 loop: CASSLPIGAQHF. CDR3 DNA sequence: TGTGCCAGCAGTCTCCCGATTGGTGCCCAGCATTTT.

This clonotype was counted at least ten times. V and J are TRBV12-3 or TRBV12-4 and TRBJ1-1; TRBD1 matches 10 bases. The V gene end was trimmed by 5 bases and the J gene end by 4 bases; junction bases not matched to a gene: 7. The CDR3 runs 15 residues. CDR3 region: CASSQPGQGSTEAFF. The CDR3 DNA reads TGTGCCAGCAGTCAACCGGGACAGGGGAGCACTGAAGCTTTCTTT.

V is TRBV6-5 and J is TRBJ2-2; D remains unclear. The CDR3 has 17 residues. V lost 2 bases, J lost 0 bases, and 13 bases lay in between. Germline values: CDR1 MNHEY, CDR2 SVGAGI. CDR3 in amino acids: CASSYPRHTANTGELFF. The CDR3 DNA follows: TGTGCCAGCAGTTACCCTCGACATACCGCGAACACCGGGGAGCTGTTTTTT.

The rearrangement joins TRBV5-1 to TRBJ1-1, with D possibly TRBD1 on 6 matching bases. Trimming took off 0 bases at V and 3 bases at J, with 12 bases between the two ends. The germline CDR1 and CDR2 sequences are SGHRS and YFSETQ. This CDR3 is 15 amino acids long. CDR3 amino acids: CASSLADRKDTEAFF. The CDR3 coding sequence is TGCGCCAGCAGCTTGGCCGACAGGAAGGACACTGAAGCTTTCTTT.

This clonotype showed up just once. The chain links TRBV5-6 to TRBJ2-3; D might be TRBD1 or TRBD2, each matching 6 bases. Germline V gene sequence: CDR1 SGHDT, CDR2 YYEEEE. The CDR3 is 16 residues long. The V gene lost 0 bases and the J gene lost 1 base, with 12 bases spanning the gap. The CDR3 bases are TGTGCCAGCAGCTTGGAGGGGGGTACGGGCACAGATACGCAGTATTTT. Protein sequence: CASSLEGGTGTDTQYF.

This chain uses TRBV20-1 with TRBJ1-5, with a possible D match to TRBD1 (6 bases). Trimming removed 4 bases from V and 3 bases from J, with 16 bases in between. Germline V lookup: CDR1 DFQATT, CDR2 SNEGSKA (reference sequence). This CDR3 has 15 amino acids. The CDR3 bases are TGCAGTGCTATACGGAACACAGGGACCAATCAGCCCCAGCATTTT. Translation gives CSAIRNTGTNQPQHF.

This chain uses TRBV12-3 or TRBV12-4 with TRBJ2-1, with D tentatively TRBD2 (6 bases). The V end lost 3 bases, the J end lost 4 bases, and 22 bases lay between the germline ends. CDR3 size: 18 residues. The CDR3 nucleotides read TGTGCCAGCAGTTTGCCTTCCCGAAATCTCGGAGGGTACAATGAGCAGTTCTTC. The encoded protein is CASSLPSRNLGGYNEQFF.

The chain recombines TRBV7-9 with TRBJ1-1; D is ambiguous. Germline lookup yields CDR1 SEHNR and CDR2 FQNEAQ (reference sequence). Between the trimmed V and J ends, which lost 6 bases and 4 bases, there was a span of 12 bases. CDR3 size: 13 residues. CDR3 sequence: CASSDQAGTEAFF. CDR3 nucleotide sequence: TGTGCCAGCAGTGACCAAGCGGGCACTGAAGCTTTCTTT. The full variable domain, in which reference TRBV7-9 and TRBJ1-1 provide the parts outside the CDR3, is DTGVSQNPRHKITKRGQNVTFRCDPISEHNRLYWYRQTLGQGPEFLTYFQNEAQLEKSRLLSDRFSAERPKGSFSTLEIQRTEQGDSAMYLCASSDQAGTEAFFGQGTRLTVV.

In its sample, this clonotype was seen many times. The rearrangement links TRBV4-2 to TRBJ1-1, with a weak D call TRBD1 (6 bases). The CDR3 runs 18 residues. V was shortened by 1 base and J by 1 base, with 19 bases between the two germline ends. Germline V gives CDR1 LGHNA, CDR2 YNFKEQ. In nucleotides, the CDR3 is TGTGCCAGCAGCCAAGTTTTACATGGACAGCCGAGGAACACTGAAGCTTTCTTT. Amino acids: CASSQVLHGQPRNTEAFF.

This chain links TRBV4-2 with TRBJ1-2, with D unclear. In germline, CDR1 is LGHNA, CDR2 YNFKEQ. The V and J ends lost 0 bases and 2 bases respectively, with 16 bases between them. This CDR3 has 17 amino acids. CDR3 sequence (DNA): TGTGCCAGCAGCCAAGAGGGTACTACGACCCCAAACTATGGCTACACCTTC. Translated, it gives CASSQEGTTTPNYGYTF.

This clonotype was seen only a few times. This chain's CDR3 is CATSRVTGFDNEQFF. The CDR3 region has the DNA TGTGCCACCAGCAGAGTAACGGGGTTTGACAATGAGCAGTTCTTC. J is TRBJ2-1 and V is TRBV15; D might be TRBD2 (5 bases). Germline V gene lookup returns CDR1 LNHNV and CDR2 YYDKDF (reference sequence). This CDR3 has 15 amino acids. V was cut by 1 base and J by 5 bases, with 12 bases left in between.

In its sample, this clonotype was seen a few times. J is TRBJ1-2 and V is TRBV4-3, with D tentatively TRBD1 (6 bases). CDR3 size: 16 residues. V lost 3 bases, J lost 0 bases, and 14 bases lay in between. Per the germline V gene, CDR1 is LGHNA and CDR2 is YSLEER. The CDR3 DNA follows: TGCGCCAGCAGCCACGAATGGGACAAGTCTAACTATGGCTACACCTTC. It translates to CASSHEWDKSNYGYTF.

This clonotype was seen more than once but under ten times. The genes are TRBV24-1 and TRBJ2-7; maybe TRBD2 (5 bases). CDR3 length equals 12 residues. Germline V gene data show CDR1 as KGHDR and CDR2 as SFDVKD. Trimming removed 3 bases from V and 5 bases from J, with 7 bases in between. The CDR3: CATSDPGDEQYF. CDR3 coding DNA: TGTGCCACCAGTGATCCCGGGGACGAGCAGTACTTC.

The chain recombines TRBV6-6 with TRBJ1-6; D gene ambiguous. Germline CDR1 is MNHNY and CDR2 is SVGAGI (reference sequence). V was cut by 4 bases and J by 8 bases, with 6 bases left in between. The CDR3 contains 12 residues. In DNA, the CDR3 is TGTGCCAGCAGTTCCGGTTATTCACCCCTCCACTTT. Amino acid sequence: CASSSGYSPLHF.

This clonotype came up a few times. V usage is TRBV20-1 and J usage is TRBJ1-2, with D hard to call. This CDR3 has 16 amino acids. Germline CDR1 is DFQATT and CDR2 is SNEGSKA (reference sequence). CDR3 in DNA: TGCAGCACCAAACGAAACGGGTCACCAACTAACTATGGCTACACCTTC. It translates to CSTKRNGSPTNYGYTF.

The chain links TRBV6-5 to TRBJ2-1; 7 bases match TRBD1. This CDR3 is built from 12 residues. V gave up 6 bases and J gave up 9 bases; unmatched junction bases: 5. The germline CDR1 and CDR2 sequences are MNHEY and SVGAGI. For the CDR3, the DNA is TGTGCCAGCAGGCGACAGGGTGGTGAGCAGTTCTTC. Protein: CASRRQGGEQFF.

The chain links TRBV18 to TRBJ2-7; 9 bases map to TRBD2. Trimming removed 2 bases from V and 0 bases from J; junction bases left unmatched: 8. The CDR3 is 17 residues long. CDR1 is KGHSH, CDR2 LQKENI, per germline. Written as DNA, the CDR3 is TGTGCCAGCTCACCATATGGACTAGCGCTCTCCTCCTACGAGCAGTACGTC. This gives the protein CASSPYGLALSSYEQYV.

This sequence joins TRBV7-6 and TRBJ2-7; D uncertain. This CDR3 spans 15 amino acids. Germline V gene lookup returns CDR1 SGHVS and CDR2 FNYEAQ. V dropped 5 bases and J dropped 1 base, with 15 bases sitting between them. DNA for the CDR3: TGTGCCAGCAGCGTTTTACCATCCAATTCCTACGAGCAGTACTTC. Its protein product is CASSVLPSNSYEQYF.

The chain recombines TRBV20-1 with TRBJ1-3; no firm D call. Germline V gives CDR1 DFQATT, CDR2 SNEGSKA (reference sequence). The CDR3 runs 15 residues. Trimming removed 5 bases at V and 3 bases at J, with 17 bases between. CDR3 residues: CSAPRDFGRGNTIYF. The CDR3, as DNA: TGCAGTGCTCCCCGTGACTTCGGGCGTGGAAACACCATATATTTT.

This clonotype showed up just a few times. The chain couples TRBV5-1 to TRBJ1-1; TRBD1 matches at 8 bases. CDR1 and CDR2 from the germline V gene are SGHRS and YFSETQ. This CDR3 has 14 residues. Trimming took 0 bases from V and 6 from J; bases not matched to a gene: 4. CDR3 DNA: TGCGCCAGCAGCTTGGGACAGGGGCCGTCTGAAGCTTTCTTT. This codes for CASSLGQGPSEAFF.

This clonotype was seen a few times. This chain connects TRBV14 to TRBJ1-1; D is unresolved. The CDR3 covers 14 residues. The V and J ends lost 0 bases and 1 base respectively, with 6 bases between them. The germline V gene encodes CDR1 SGHDN and CDR2 FVKESK. Written as DNA, the CDR3 is TGTGCCAGCAGCCAAGAGGGCGGGAACACTGAAGCTTTCTTT. This translates into CASSQEGGNTEAFF.

V and J are TRBV4-1 and TRBJ1-1; possible D gene TRBD1, 5 bases. The CDR3 sequence is 13 residues long. CDR1 is MGHRA and CDR2 is YSYEKL in the germline V gene. V dropped 3 bases and J dropped 8 bases, with 13 bases sitting between them. CDR3 amino acids: CASSQYPGREAFF. CDR3 nucleotide sequence: TGCGCCAGCAGCCAGTATCCGGGACGGGAAGCTTTCTTT.

The rearrangement uses TRBV9 and TRBJ2-2; 10 bases match TRBD2. The CDR3 is 18 residues long. J lost 0 bases, V lost 3 bases, and 8 bases had no gene match. Germline-derived CDR1 and CDR2 are SGDLS and YYNGEE. This chain's CDR3 is CASSAPTSGLTNTGELFF. DNA of the CDR3: TGTGCCAGCAGCGCCCCGACTAGCGGGCTTACGAACACCGGGGAGCTGTTTTTT.

The CDR3 loop is CASSQDKGNTNEKLFF. The CDR3 nucleotides are TGCGCCAGCAGCCAAGATAAAGGAAATACTAATGAAAAACTGTTTTTT. The V and J genes are TRBV4-3 and TRBJ1-4; unclear D gene. V lost 0 bases and J 2 bases, leaving 10 bases between the germline ends. The CDR3 sequence is 16 residues long. Germline CDR1 is LGHNA and CDR2 is YSLEER.

The chain combines TRBV6-2 or TRBV6-3 with TRBJ2-2, with D perhaps TRBD1 (5 bases). CDR1 is MNHEY and CDR2 is SVGEGT in the germline V gene. V was clipped by 7 bases and J by 4 bases, with 16 bases between them. The CDR3 length is 15 residues. CDR3: CASKIVRQPTGELFF. CDR3 DNA: TGTGCCAGCAAAATCGTACGACAGCCCACCGGGGAGCTGTTTTTT.

This rearrangement joins TRBV4-3 to TRBJ1-1; possibly TRBD1 for D (5 bases). Germline V CDR1 and CDR2: LGHNA, YSLEER. The ends were cut back, 4 bases at V and 4 bases at J, with 16 bases in the middle. The CDR3 totals 15 residues. DNA of the CDR3: TGCGCCAGCAGCCTCTTGGGGCAAAGGGCCACTGAAGCTTTCTTT. This gives the protein CASSLLGQRATEAFF.

This clonotype was observed many times. V is TRBV10-3 and J is TRBJ1-2, with D perhaps matching TRBD1 (6 bases). This CDR3 spans 11 amino acids. The germline V and J ends were trimmed by 10 bases and 3 bases, with 9 bases remaining between them. CDR1 ENHRY and CDR2 SYGVKD come from the germline V gene. The CDR3 sequence: CATQGDYGYTF. As DNA, the CDR3 is TGTGCCACACAGGGTGACTATGGCTACACCTTC.

This clonotype appeared a few times. CDR3 region: CSAYLFSNQPQHF. The CDR3 nucleotides are TGCAGTGCTTACCTATTTAGCAATCAGCCCCAGCATTTT. This rearrangement joins TRBV20-1 to TRBJ1-5, with D uncertain. V lost 5 bases and J lost 0, with 8 bases in between. Per the germline V gene, CDR1 is DFQATT and CDR2 is SNEGSKA (reference sequence). CDR3 length: 13 residues.